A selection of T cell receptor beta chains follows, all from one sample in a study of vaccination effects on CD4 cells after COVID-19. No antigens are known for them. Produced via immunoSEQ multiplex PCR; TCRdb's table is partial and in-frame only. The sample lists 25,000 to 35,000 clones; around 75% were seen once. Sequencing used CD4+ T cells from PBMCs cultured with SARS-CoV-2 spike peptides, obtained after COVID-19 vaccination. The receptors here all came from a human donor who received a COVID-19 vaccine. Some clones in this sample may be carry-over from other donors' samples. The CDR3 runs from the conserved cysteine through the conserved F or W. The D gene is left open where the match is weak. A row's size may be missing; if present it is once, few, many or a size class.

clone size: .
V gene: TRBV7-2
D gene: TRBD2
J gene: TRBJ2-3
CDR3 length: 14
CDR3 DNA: TGTGCCAGCAGCGCCGGGACTAGAATTGATACGCAGTATTTT
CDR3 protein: CASSAGTRIDTQYF

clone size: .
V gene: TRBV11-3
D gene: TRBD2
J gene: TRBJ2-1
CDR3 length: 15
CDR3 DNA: TGTGCCAGCAGCTTAGTGGCTAGCGGGCTCGACGAGCAGTTCTTC
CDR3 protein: CASSLVASGLDEQFF

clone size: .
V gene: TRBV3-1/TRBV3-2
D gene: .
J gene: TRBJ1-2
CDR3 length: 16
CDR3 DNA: TGTGCCAGCAGCCAAGGTTCCGTAGGGAGCGGCTATGGCTACACCTTC
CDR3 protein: CASSQGSVGSGYGYTF

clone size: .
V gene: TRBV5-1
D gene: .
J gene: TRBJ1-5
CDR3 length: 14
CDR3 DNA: TGCGCCAGCAGCCCTGACAGCCTTGGGGAGCCCCAGCATTTT
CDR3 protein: CASSPDSLGEPQHF

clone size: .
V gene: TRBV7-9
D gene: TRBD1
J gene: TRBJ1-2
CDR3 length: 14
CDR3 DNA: TGTGCCAGCAGCTTACAGGGGGCGAGCTATGGCTACACCTTC
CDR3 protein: CASSLQGASYGYTF

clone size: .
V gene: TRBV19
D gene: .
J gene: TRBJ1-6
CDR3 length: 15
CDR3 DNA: TGTGCCAGTAGACCACAGGAAGGAGGAAATTCACCCCTCCACTTT
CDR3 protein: CASRPQEGGNSPLHF

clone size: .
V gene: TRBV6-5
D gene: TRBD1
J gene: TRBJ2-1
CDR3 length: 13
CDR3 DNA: TGTGCCAGCGGACAGGGGGCTTACAATGAGCAGTTCTTC
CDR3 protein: CASGQGAYNEQFF

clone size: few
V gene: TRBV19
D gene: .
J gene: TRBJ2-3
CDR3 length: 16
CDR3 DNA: TGTGCCAGTAGTAGAGGGGCAGGGTCCCTCACAGATACGCAGTATTTT
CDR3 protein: CASSRGAGSLTDTQYF

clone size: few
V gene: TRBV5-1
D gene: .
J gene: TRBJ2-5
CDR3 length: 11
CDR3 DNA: TGCGCCAGCACCATACAAGAGACCCAGTACTTC
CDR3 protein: CASTIQETQYF

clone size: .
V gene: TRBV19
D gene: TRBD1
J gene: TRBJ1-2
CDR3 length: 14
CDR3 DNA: TGTGCCAGTACCCGTGACCGGGACAGGGATGGCTACACCTTC
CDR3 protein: CASTRDRDRDGYTF

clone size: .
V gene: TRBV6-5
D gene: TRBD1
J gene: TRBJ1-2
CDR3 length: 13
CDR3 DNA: TGTGCCAGCAGCCAGGGGGTTGGCTATGGCTACACCTTC
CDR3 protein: CASSQGVGYGYTF

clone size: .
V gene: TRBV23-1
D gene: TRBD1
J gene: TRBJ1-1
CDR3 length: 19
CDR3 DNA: TGCGCCAGCAGTCAATCCGTAAAACGGACAGGGGAAGTGAACACTGAAGCTTTCTTT
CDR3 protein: CASSQSVKRTGEVNTEAFF

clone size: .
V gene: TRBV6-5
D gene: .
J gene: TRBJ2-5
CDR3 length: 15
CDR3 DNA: TGTGCCAGCAGTTACTCGATAGGAATCCAAGAGACCCAGTACTTC
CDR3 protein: CASSYSIGIQETQYF

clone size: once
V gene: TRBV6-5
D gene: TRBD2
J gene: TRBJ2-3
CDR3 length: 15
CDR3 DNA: TGTGCCAGCAGTTGGCGGGGGGGGACCGGGGATACGCAGTATTTT
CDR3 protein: CASSWRGGTGDTQYF

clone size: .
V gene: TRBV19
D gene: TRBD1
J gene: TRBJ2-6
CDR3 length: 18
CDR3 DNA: TGTGCCAGTAGTATAGTTAACAGGGGGCGCGGAGGGGCCAACGTCCTGACTTTC
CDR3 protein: CASSIVNRGRGGANVLTF

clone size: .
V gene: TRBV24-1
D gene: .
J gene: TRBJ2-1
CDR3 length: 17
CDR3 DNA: TGTGCCACCAGTGATTTGGCAGCGACGAGCTCCTACAATGAGCAGTTCTTC
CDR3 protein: CATSDLAATSSYNEQFF

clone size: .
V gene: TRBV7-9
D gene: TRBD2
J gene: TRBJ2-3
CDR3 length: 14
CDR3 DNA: TGTGCCAGCAGCGCAGACGGGGGGACAGATACGCAGTATTTT
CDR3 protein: CASSADGGTDTQYF

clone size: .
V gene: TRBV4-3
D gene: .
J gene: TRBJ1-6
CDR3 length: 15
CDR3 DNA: TGCGCCAGCAGCCAAGATGCCCAGCAAAATTCACCCCTCCACTTT
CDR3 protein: CASSQDAQQNSPLHF

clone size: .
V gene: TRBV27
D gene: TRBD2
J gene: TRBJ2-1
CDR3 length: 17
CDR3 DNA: TGTGCCAGCAGTCCCCTCAGACTAGCGGGGCTTTACAATGAGCAGTTCTTC
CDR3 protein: CASSPLRLAGLYNEQFF

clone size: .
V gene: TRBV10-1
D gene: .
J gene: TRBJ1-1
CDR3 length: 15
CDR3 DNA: TGCGCCAGCAGTGAGTCCAAATTTTGGGGAGATGAAGCTTTCTTT
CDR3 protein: CASSESKFWGDEAFF

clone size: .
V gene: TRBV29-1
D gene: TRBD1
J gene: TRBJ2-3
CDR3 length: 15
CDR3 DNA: TGCAGCGTTCCGACAGGGGGCAACCTCCCAGATACGCAGTATTTT
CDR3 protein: CSVPTGGNLPDTQYF

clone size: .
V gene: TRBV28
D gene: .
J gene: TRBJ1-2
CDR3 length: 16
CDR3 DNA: TGTGCCAGCATTTCCCCCAGCTTGGACAGAATCTATGGCTACACCTTC
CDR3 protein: CASISPSLDRIYGYTF

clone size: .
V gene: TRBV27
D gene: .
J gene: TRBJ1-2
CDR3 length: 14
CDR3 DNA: TGTGCCAGCAGTCCCCCGGACCATAGGGGTGGCTACACCTTC
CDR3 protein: CASSPPDHRGGYTF

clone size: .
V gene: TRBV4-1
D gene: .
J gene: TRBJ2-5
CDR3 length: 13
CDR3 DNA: TGCGCCAGCAGCCAAGTCGCCGCGGAGACCCAGTACTTC
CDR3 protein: CASSQVAAETQYF

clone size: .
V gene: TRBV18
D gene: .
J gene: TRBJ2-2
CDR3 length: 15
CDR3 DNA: TGTGCCAGCTCACCACGGGGAAGAGGGACCGGGGAGCTGTTTTTT
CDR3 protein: CASSPRGRGTGELFF

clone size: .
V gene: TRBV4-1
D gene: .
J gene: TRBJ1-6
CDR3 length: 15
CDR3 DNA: TGCGCCAGCAGCCAAGTTGCGGGGAGTAATTCACCCCTCCACTTT
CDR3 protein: CASSQVAGSNSPLHF

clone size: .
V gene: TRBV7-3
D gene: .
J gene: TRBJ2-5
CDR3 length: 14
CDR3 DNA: TGTGCCAGCAGCTTACTCGGGAATCGGGAGACCCAGTACTTC
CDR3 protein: CASSLLGNRETQYF

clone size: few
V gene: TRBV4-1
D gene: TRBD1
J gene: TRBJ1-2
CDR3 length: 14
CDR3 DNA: TGCGCCAGCAGCCCAACTCAGGGGGACTATGGCTACACCTTC
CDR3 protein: CASSPTQGDYGYTF

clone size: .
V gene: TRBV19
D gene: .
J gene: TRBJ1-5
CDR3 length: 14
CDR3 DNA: TGTGCCAGTAGTATCCTTCGGGGTAACGAGCCCCAGCATTTT
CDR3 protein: CASSILRGNEPQHF

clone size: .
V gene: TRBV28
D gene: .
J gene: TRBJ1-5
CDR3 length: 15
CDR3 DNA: TGTGCCAGCAGTTCCCCCAGAGGTAGGGATCAGCCCCAGCATTTT
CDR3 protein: CASSSPRGRDQPQHF

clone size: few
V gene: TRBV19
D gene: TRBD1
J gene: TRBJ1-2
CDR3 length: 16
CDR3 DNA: TGTGCCAGTAGTGTAGCTTCTTCCGGGACAGGGCATGGCTACACCTTC
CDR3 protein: CASSVASSGTGHGYTF

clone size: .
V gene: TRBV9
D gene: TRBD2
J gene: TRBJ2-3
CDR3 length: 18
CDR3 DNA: TGTGCCAGCAGCCCCCCACGGACTAGCGGAGAATTCACAGATACGCAGTATTTT
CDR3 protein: CASSPPRTSGEFTDTQYF

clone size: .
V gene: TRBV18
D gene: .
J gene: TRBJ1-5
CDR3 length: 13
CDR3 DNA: TGTGCCAGCTCATCACAGGGTTACCAGCCCCAGCATTTT
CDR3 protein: CASSSQGYQPQHF

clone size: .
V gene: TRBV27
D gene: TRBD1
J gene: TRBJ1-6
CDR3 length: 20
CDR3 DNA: TGTGCCAGCAGTCCCCTACCCCGGGACAGGGAAACATGGATAAATTCACCCCTCCACTTT
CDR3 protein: CASSPLPRDRETWINSPLHF

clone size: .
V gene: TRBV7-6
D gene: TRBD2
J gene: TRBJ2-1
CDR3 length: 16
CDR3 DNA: TGTGCCAGCAGTCCCAGCGGGGGGGCGGTTTACAATGAGCAGTTCTTC
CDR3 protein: CASSPSGGAVYNEQFF